This T cell receptor beta chain comes out of a study of Graves' ophthalmopathy and Graves' hyperthyroidism. At least ten counts were recorded for this clonotype. Per the germline V gene, CDR1 is DFQATT and CDR2 is SNEGSKA (reference sequence). V dropped 2 bases and J dropped 5 bases, with 12 bases sitting between them. This CDR3 has 13 residues. Researchers took RNA transcripts and amplified TCR beta CDR3 regions from them. Second-round multiplex PCR came after first-round RT-PCR with HTBI primers. TCRdb redid the calling of the multiplex PCR reads with MiXCR, one entry per CDR3 protein. Of over a million distinct CDR3 sequences listed, less than 45% were seen once; the top ten hold around 10%.

Material: peripheral blood or thyroid tissue (not recorded which). The source of this sequence is an adult man with Graves' hyperthyroidism. This chain joins TRBV20-1 and TRBJ2-5; unclear D gene. Written as DNA, the CDR3 is TGCAGTGCTAGAAATGTACAAGGGGAGACCCAGTACTTC. It is translated as CSARNVQGETQYF.